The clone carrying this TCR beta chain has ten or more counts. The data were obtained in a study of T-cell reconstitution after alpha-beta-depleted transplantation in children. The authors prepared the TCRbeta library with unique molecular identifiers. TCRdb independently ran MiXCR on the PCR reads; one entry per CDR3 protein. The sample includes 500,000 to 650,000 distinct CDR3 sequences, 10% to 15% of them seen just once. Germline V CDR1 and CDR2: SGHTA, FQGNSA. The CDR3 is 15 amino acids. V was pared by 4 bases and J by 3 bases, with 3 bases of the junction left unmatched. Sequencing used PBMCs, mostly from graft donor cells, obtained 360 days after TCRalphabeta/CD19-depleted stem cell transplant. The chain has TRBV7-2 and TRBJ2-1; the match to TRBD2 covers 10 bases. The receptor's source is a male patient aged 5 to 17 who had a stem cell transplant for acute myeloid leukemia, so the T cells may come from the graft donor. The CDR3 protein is CASSSLAGVYNEQFF. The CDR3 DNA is TGTGCCAGCAGCTCCCTAGCGGGAGTCTACAATGAGCAGTTCTTC.